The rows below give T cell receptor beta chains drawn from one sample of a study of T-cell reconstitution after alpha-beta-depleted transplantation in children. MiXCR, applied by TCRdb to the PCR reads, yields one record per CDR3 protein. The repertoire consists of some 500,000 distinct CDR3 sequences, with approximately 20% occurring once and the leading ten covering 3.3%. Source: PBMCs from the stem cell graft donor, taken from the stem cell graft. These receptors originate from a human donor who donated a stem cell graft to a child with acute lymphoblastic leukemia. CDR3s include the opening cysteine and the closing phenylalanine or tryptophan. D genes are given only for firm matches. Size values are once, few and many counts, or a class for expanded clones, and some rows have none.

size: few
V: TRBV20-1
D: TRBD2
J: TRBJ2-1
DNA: TGCAGTGCTAGAGGCCTAGCGGGAAGCTATGAGCAGTTCTTC
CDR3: CSARGLAGSYEQFF

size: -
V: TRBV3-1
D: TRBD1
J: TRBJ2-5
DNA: TGTGCCAGCAGCCCACAGGGGATGTTGGAGACCCAGTACTTC
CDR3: CASSPQGMLETQYF

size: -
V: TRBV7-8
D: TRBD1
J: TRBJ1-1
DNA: TGTGCCAGCAGCTTTGCCGGGACAGGGAACACTGAAGCTTTCTTT
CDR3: CASSFAGTGNTEAFF

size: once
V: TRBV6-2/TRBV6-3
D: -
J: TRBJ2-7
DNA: TGTGCCAGCAGTTATACGGTAGAGCAGTACTTC
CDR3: CASSYTVEQYF

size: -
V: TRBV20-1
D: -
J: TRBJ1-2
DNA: TGCAGTGCTCCCCAGAATCCCGACAGGTTCTATGGCTACACCTTC
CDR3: CSAPQNPDRFYGYTF

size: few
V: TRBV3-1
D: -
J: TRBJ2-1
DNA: TGTGCCAGCAGCCAAGCTGACAATGAGCAGTTCTTC
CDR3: CASSQADNEQFF

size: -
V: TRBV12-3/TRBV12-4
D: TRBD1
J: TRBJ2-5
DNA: TGTGCCAGCAGTAGGGACAGGCGGCGTAAAGAGACCCAGTACTTC
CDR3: CASSRDRRRKETQYF

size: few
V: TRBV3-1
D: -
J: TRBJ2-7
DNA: TGTGCCAGCAGCCAAGGGGCCAGCAGCTACGAGCAGTACTTC
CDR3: CASSQGASSYEQYF

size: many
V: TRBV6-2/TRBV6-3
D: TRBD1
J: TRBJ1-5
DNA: TGTGCCAGCAGTTCACAGGGGTATCAGCCCCAGCATTTT
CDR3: CASSSQGYQPQHF

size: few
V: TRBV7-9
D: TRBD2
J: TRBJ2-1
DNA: TGTGCCAGCAGCTTAGTAACTAGCGGTCCCGGCAATGAGCAGTTCTTC
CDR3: CASSLVTSGPGNEQFF

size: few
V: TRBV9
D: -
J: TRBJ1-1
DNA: TGTGCCAGCAGCGTATCTCCCGGAACCAGTGAAGCTTTCTTT
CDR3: CASSVSPGTSEAFF

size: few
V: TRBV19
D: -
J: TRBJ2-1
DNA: TGTGCTACGCTACTTCCCGGGCGGGACTTCCTCTACGGTGAGCAGTTCTTC
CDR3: CATLLPGRDFLYGEQFF

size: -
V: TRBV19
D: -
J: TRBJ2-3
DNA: TGTGCCAGTAGTAGGTGGGTTTCATCAGGCACAGATACGCAGTATTTT
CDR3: CASSRWVSSGTDTQYF

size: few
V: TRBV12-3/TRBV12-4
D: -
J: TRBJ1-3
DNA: TGTGCCAGCAGTTTAGGCTGGGGATCTGGAAACACCATATATTTT
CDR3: CASSLGWGSGNTIYF

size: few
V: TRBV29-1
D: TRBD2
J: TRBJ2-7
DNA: TGCAGCGCCGAAGGTGCTAGCGGCTCCTACGAGCAGTACTTC
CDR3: CSAEGASGSYEQYF

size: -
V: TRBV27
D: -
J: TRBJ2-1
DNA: TGTGCCAGCCTCCTCAGGTTTAGCTCCTACAATGAGCAGTTCTTC
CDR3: CASLLRFSSYNEQFF

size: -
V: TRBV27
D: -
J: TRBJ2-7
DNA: TGTGCCAGTGCGTGGGCTGGGAGCTCCTACGAGCAGTACTTC
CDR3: CASAWAGSSYEQYF

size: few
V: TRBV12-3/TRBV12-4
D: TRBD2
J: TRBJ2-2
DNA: TGTGCCAGCAGTTGGGGGACTAGAACCGGGGAGCTGTTTTTT
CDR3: CASSWGTRTGELFF

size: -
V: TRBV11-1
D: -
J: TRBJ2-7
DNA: TGTGCCAGCAGCTTAATATCCGGGTCAGGCGAGCAGTACTTC
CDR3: CASSLISGSGEQYF

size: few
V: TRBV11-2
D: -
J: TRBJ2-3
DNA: TGTGCCAGCAGCTCGGGATTTCGGCCAGATACGCAGTATTTT
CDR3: CASSSGFRPDTQYF

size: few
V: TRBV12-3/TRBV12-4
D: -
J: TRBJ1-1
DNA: TGTGCCAGCAGTTTGCTCAGGCGTTCCACTGAAGCTTTCTTT
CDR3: CASSLLRRSTEAFF

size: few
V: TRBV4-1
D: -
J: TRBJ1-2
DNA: TGCGCCAGCAGCCCGGGGAGATACAACTATGGCTACACCTTC
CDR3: CASSPGRYNYGYTF

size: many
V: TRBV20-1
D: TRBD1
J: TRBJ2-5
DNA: TGCAGTGCTAGAGATGGGACAGGGGGCTTGGAGACCCAGTACTTC
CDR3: CSARDGTGGLETQYF

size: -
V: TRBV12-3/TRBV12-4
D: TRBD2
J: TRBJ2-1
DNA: TGTGCCAGCAGCTTTCAGACTAGCGGGAGGGCGGAGGAGCAGTTCTTC
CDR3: CASSFQTSGRAEEQFF

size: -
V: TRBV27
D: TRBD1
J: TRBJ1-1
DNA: TGTGCCAGCAGTTCCTACAGGGGGCGGAAGGACACTGAAGCTTTCTTT
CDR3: CASSSYRGRKDTEAFF

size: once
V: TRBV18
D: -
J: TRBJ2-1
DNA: TGTGCCAGCTCACCACTCAGGGCAAGCTCCTACAATGAGCAGTTCTTC
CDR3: CASSPLRASSYNEQFF

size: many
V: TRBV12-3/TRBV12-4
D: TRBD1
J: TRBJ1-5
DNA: TGTGCCAGCAAACAAACAGGGGGTTTAAAGCCCCAGCATTTT
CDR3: CASKQTGGLKPQHF

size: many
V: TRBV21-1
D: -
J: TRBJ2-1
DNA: TGTGCCAGCAGCATCGGACTAGCGGGGTACAATGAGCAGTTCTTC
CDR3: CASSIGLAGYNEQFF

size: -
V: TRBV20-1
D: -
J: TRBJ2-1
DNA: TGCAGTGCTAGAGATCGGCTGACGCCCTACAATGAGCAGTTCTTC
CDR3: CSARDRLTPYNEQFF

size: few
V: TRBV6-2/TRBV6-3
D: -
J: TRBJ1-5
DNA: TGTGCCAGCAGCGAGGGGGTCTTCGGGGGTCAGCCCCAGCATTTT
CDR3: CASSEGVFGGQPQHF

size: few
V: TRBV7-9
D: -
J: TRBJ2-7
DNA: TGTGCCAGCAGCACAGCCCGGTACGAGCAGTACTTC
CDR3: CASSTARYEQYF

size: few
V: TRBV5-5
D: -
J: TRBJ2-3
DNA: TGTGCCAGCAGCTTGACAGTGATGAGCACAGATACGCAGTATTTT
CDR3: CASSLTVMSTDTQYF

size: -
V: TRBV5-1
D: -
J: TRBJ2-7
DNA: TGCGCCAGCAGCTTGGGACCCGGGCTCCACGAGCAGTACTTC
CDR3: CASSLGPGLHEQYF

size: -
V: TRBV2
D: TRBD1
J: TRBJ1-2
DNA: TGTGCCAGCTCAGCGCAGGGGGTGGAAGGCTACACCTTC
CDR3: CASSAQGVEGYTF

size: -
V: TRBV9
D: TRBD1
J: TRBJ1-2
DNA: TGTGCCAGCAGCGAGTGGGACAGGGCCAGCTACACCTTC
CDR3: CASSEWDRASYTF

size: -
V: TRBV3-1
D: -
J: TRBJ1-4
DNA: TGTGCCAGCTGTTTGGGGGGGGTCGAAAAACTGTTTTTT
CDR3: CASCLGGVEKLFF

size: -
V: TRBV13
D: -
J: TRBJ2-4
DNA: TGTGCCAGCAGCTTGGACAGCAAAAACATTCAGTACTTC
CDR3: CASSLDSKNIQYF

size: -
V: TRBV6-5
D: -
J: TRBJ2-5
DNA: TGTGCCAGCAGTTACTCGAAGAGACGGTTGTACCAAGAGACCCAGTACTTC
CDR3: CASSYSKRRLYQETQYF

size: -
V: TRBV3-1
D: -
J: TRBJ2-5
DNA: TGTGCCAGCAGCCAAGCGGCGGCGAGGGGCCGGGAGACCCAGTACTTC
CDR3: CASSQAAARGRETQYF